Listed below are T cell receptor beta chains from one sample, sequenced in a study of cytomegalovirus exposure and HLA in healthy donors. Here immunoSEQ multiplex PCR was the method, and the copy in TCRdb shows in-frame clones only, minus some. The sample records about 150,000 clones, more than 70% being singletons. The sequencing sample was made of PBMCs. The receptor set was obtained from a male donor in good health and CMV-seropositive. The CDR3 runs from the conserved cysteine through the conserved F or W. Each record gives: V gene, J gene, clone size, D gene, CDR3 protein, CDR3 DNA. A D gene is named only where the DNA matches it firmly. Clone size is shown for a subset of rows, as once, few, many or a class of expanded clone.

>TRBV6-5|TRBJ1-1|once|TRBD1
CASSNGDRATEAFF
TGTGCCAGCAGCAACGGGGACAGGGCCACTGAAGCTTTCTTT
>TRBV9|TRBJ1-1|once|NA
CASSAGQNTEAFF
TGTGCCAGCAGCGCCGGACAGAACACTGAAGCTTTCTTT
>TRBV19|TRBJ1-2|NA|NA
CASSPQGINYGYTF
TGTGCCAGTAGTCCTCAGGGGATTAACTATGGCTACACCTTC
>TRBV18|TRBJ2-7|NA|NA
CASSPRTDYEQYF
TGTGCCAGCTCACCAAGGACAGACTACGAGCAGTACTTC
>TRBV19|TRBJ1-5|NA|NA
CASSPLPGLYQPQHF
TGTGCCAGTAGTCCCCTACCAGGTCTCTATCAGCCCCAGCATTTT
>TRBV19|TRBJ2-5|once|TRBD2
CASSTISGRVEETQYF
TGTGCCAGTAGTACGATTAGCGGGAGGGTGGAGGAGACCCAGTACTTC
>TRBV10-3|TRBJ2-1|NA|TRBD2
CAISVPGRNEQFF
TGTGCCATCAGTGTCCCCGGGAGGAATGAGCAGTTCTTC
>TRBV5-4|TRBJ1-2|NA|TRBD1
CASSPGQGLYGYTF
TGTGCCAGCAGCCCGGGACAGGGGCTTTATGGCTACACCTTC
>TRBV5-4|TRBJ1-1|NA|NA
CASSLEGGSRTEAFF
TGTGCCAGCAGCTTGGAAGGGGGATCAAGGACTGAAGCTTTCTTT
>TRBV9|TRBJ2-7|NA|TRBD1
CASSVGTGLREQYF
TGTGCCAGCAGCGTGGGGACAGGGCTTAGGGAGCAGTACTTC
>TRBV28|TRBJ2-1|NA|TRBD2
CASSPLLAGGVYNEQFF
TGTGCCAGCAGTCCCCTTCTAGCGGGAGGGGTCTACAATGAGCAGTTCTTC
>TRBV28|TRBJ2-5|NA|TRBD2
CASSSGTSGRAFETQYF
TGTGCCAGCAGTTCCGGGACTAGCGGGAGGGCCTTTGAGACCCAGTACTTC
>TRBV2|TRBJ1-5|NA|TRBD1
CASSEEIGRGWHF
TGTGCCAGCAGTGAAGAAATCGGCAGGGGGTGGCATTTT
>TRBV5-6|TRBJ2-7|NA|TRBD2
CASSPGLAGDPYEQYF
TGTGCCAGCAGCCCCGGACTAGCGGGAGACCCCTACGAGCAGTACTTC
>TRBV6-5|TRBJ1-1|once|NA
CASQGRGRTHTEAFF
TGTGCCAGCCAGGGGAGAGGAAGGACTCACACTGAAGCTTTCTTT
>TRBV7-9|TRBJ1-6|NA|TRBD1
CASSFGQGIGSPLHF
TGTGCCAGCAGCTTCGGACAGGGGATAGGATCACCCCTCCACTTT
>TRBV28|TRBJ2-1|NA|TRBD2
CASSFRTSGFLEQFF
TGTGCCAGCAGTTTTCGGACTAGCGGATTTTTGGAGCAGTTCTTC
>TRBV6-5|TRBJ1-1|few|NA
CASSYGGVAFF
TGTGCCAGCAGTTACGGGGGGGTAGCTTTCTTT
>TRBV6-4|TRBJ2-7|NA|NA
CASRWGVQDPSYEQYF
TGTGCCAGCAGGTGGGGCGTCCAGGATCCTTCCTACGAGCAGTACTTC
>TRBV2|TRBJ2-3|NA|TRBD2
CASNWTSLPDTQYF
TGTGCCAGCAACTGGACTAGCCTCCCAGATACGCAGTATTTT
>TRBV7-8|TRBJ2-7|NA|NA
CASSPGPGPGVYEQYF
TGTGCCAGCAGCCCAGGACCCGGTCCGGGAGTCTACGAGCAGTACTTC
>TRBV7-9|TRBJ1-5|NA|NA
CASSTSVGGTQHF
TGTGCCAGCAGTACTTCCGTGGGAGGGACCCAGCATTTT
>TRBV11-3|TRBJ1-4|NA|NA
CASSQWSGTNEKLFF
TGTGCCAGCAGCCAGTGGAGCGGGACTAATGAAAAACTGTTTTTT
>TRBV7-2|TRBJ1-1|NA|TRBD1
CASSQGGQLKAFF
TGTGCCAGCAGCCAAGGGGGCCAGCTTAAAGCTTTCTTT
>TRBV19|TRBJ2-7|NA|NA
CASRPSGEFEQYF
TGTGCCAGTAGACCCTCGGGAGAATTCGAGCAGTACTTC
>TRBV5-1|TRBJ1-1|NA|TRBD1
CASSLDGRGDTEAFF
TGCGCCAGCAGCTTGGATGGCAGGGGGGACACTGAAGCTTTCTTT
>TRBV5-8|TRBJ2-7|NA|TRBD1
CASSPDRGPRNEQYF
TGTGCCAGCAGCCCGGACAGGGGTCCGAGGAACGAGCAGTACTTC
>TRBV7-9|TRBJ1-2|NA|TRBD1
CASSLAQGAFTSTF
TGTGCCAGCAGCTTAGCGCAGGGGGCATTTACTTCCACCTTC
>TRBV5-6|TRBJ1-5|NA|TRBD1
CASTKLGQEGDQPQHF
TGTGCCAGCACCAAACTTGGACAGGAAGGGGATCAGCCCCAGCATTTT
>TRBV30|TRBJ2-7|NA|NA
CAQGGRAYEQYF
TGTGCCCAGGGTGGCAGAGCCTACGAGCAGTACTTC
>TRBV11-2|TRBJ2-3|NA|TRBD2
CASSSSSGRGADTQYF
TGTGCCAGCAGCTCCTCAAGCGGGAGGGGGGCAGATACGCAGTATTTT
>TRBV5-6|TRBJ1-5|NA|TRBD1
CASSRDREKPQHF
TGTGCCAGCAGTCGAGACAGGGAAAAACCCCAGCATTTT
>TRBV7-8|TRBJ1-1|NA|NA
CASRREERSTEAFF
TGTGCCAGCAGACGTGAGGAGAGGAGCACTGAAGCTTTCTTT
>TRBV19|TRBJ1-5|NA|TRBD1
CASILGRDRHILNQPQHF
TGTGCCAGTATTTTGGGAAGGGACAGGCACATACTTAATCAGCCCCAGCATTTT
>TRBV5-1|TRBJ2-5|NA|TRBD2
CASSLEAGTSGQETQYF
TGCGCCAGCAGCTTGGAGGCAGGGACTAGCGGCCAAGAGACCCAGTACTTC
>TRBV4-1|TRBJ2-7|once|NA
CASSQEGRFGEQYF
TGCGCCAGCAGCCAAGAAGGCAGGTTTGGCGAGCAGTACTTC
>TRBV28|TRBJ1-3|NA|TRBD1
CASRLTGASGNTIYF
TGTGCCAGCAGGTTAACAGGGGCTTCTGGAAACACCATATATTTT
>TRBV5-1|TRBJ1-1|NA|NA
CASALTSMNTEAFF
TGCGCCAGCGCCTTGACATCCATGAACACTGAAGCTTTCTTT
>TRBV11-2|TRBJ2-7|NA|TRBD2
CASRGGGEKSYEQYF
TGTGCCAGCAGGGGCGGGGGGGAAAAGTCCTACGAGCAGTACTTC
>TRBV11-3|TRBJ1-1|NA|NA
CASSLKPTEAFF
TGTGCCAGCAGCTTAAAGCCAACTGAAGCTTTCTTT
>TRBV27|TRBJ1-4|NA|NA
CASRPGTKNEKLFF
TGTGCCAGCAGGCCGGGGACAAAAAATGAAAAACTGTTTTTT
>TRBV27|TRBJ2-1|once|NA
CASSLSTIGEQFF
TGTGCCAGCAGTCTGTCGACTATCGGTGAGCAGTTCTTC
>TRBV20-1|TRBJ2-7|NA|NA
CSVQGTYEQYF
TGCAGTGTGCAGGGGACCTACGAGCAGTACTTC
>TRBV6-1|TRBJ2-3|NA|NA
CASSEFSLTDTQYF
TGTGCCAGCAGTGAATTTAGCCTCACAGATACGCAGTATTTT
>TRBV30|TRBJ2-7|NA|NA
CAWSSMGAGVSYEQYF
TGTGCCTGGAGCTCCATGGGGGCGGGGGTCTCCTACGAGCAGTACTTC
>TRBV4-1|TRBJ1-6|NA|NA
CAGRQAAGGNSPLHF
TGCGCCGGTAGACAGGCGGCGGGGGGGAATTCACCCCTCCACTTT
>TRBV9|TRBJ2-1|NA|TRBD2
CASSVGQREYNEQFF
TGTGCCAGCAGCGTAGGGCAGCGGGAGTACAATGAGCAGTTCTTC
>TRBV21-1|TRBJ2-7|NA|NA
CASSKGVGQGASYEQYF
NA